This TCR beta chain was captured by sequencing in a study of tumor and adjacent non-tumor tissue in lung cancer. Turning to the study itself: Patients comprised eleven to twelve adenocarcinoma, 2 squamous cell carcinoma and 1 small cell lung cancer. Around 4.2 million productive TCRbeta reads were obtained per sample on average.

Study-level results: Normal lung showed higher cumulative top 100 clone frequency than tumor. Tumor tissue had significantly higher TCR diversity than normal lung.

This clonotype was seen at least ten times. Its specificity is unknown. Three rounds of nested PCR, following a modified ARM-PCR protocol, produced the TCRbeta library. TCRdb re-analysed the multiplex PCR reads in MiXCR, keeping a single row per CDR3 protein. In the table there are around 70,000 distinct CDR3 sequences, less than 80% of which are singletons. Looked up from germline, CDR1 is ENHRY and CDR2 is SYGVKD. The CDR3 has 14 residues. The J segment lost 5 bases and the V segment lost 5 bases, leaving 3 bases of the junction unmatched. This sample's RNA came from whole unsorted tissue. The receptor was isolated from a man in his sixties with non-small cell lung cancer. The V gene is TRBV10-3, the J gene TRBJ2-1; 10 bases align to TRBD1. The sample was lung tumor tissue. CDR3 sequence reads: CAISSGTGDNEQFF. CDR3 nucleotide sequence: TGTGCCATCAGTTCCGGGACAGGGGACAATGAGCAGTTCTTC.